A single sample gave rise to the 17 T cell receptor beta chains below, sequenced in a study of blood T cell repertoires in COVID-19. Produced via immunoSEQ multiplex PCR; TCRdb's table is partial and in-frame only. The sample lists approximately 180,000 clones, roughly 88% occurring once. Input material: peripheral blood. The receptors come from a woman in her forties with COVID-19, enrolled during active disease.

As DNA, the CDR3 is TGTGCCAGCAGTACGTACAGCTACCCTCAAGAGACCCAGTACTTC. Translation: CASSTYSYPQETQYF. The chain combines TRBV6-5 with TRBJ2-5; the D is unclear. The V end lost 5 bases, the J end lost 2 bases, and 15 bases lay between the germline ends. The CDR3 spans 15 residues. Germline CDR1 is MNHEY and CDR2 is SVGAGI.

V gene TRBV5-1 combines with J gene TRBJ1-1; TRBD1 matches 7 bases. The CDR3 length is 14 residues. V shed 0 bases and J 1 base; nucleotides not matched to a gene: 0. CDR1 is SGHRS, CDR2 YFSETQ, per germline. For the CDR3, the DNA is TGCGCCAGCAGCTTGGGGACAGGGAACACTGAAGCTTTCTTT. Translated, it gives CASSLGTGNTEAFF. The variable domain in full, with the rest retrieved from reference TRBV5-1 and TRBJ1-1, is KAGVTQTPRYLIKTRGQQVTLSCSPISGHRSVSWYQQTPGQGLQFLFEYFSETQRNKGNFPGRFSGRQFSNSRSEMNVSTLELGDSALYLCASSLGTGNTEAFFGQGTRLTVV.

The sample holds a few counts of this clone. The V and J genes are TRBV5-6 and TRBJ1-1, with D unclear. V was cut by 4 bases and J by 1 base, with 8 bases left in between. The germline CDR1 and CDR2 sequences are SGHDT and YYEEEE. CDR3 size: 13 residues. The CDR3 protein is CASSPGGNTEAFF. The CDR3 nucleotides read TGTGCCAGCAGCCCAGGTGGGAACACTGAAGCTTTCTTT.

The V gene is TRBV6-1, the J gene TRBJ1-3; D is possibly TRBD1 (6 bases). Germline assignment: CDR1 MNHNS and CDR2 SASEGT. The CDR3 runs 14 residues. V shed 2 bases and J shed 4 bases, with 9 bases lying between them. The DNA of the CDR3 is TGTGCCAGCAGTGAATCAGGGGTCGGAAACACCATATATTTT. Residues: CASSESGVGNTIYF.

The genes are TRBV4-1 and TRBJ1-1; D call uncertain. In germline, CDR1 is MGHRA, CDR2 YSYEKL. V shed 8 bases and J shed 3 bases, with 16 bases lying between them. The CDR3 has 14 amino acids. The DNA of the CDR3 is TGCGCCAGCCTCGGAAGTGACATCGACACTGAAGCTTTCTTT. Amino acids: CASLGSDIDTEAFF.

V is TRBV6-5 and J is TRBJ1-2; maybe TRBD1 (5 bases). The CDR3 length is 15 residues. The ends were cut back, 1 base at V and 3 bases at J, with 12 bases in the middle. CDR1 is MNHEY and CDR2 is SVGAGI in the germline V gene. The CDR3 DNA sequence: TGTGCCAGCAGTTACTACCAGACGGGGGACTATGGCTACACCTTC. Encoded protein: CASSYYQTGDYGYTF.

This sequence joins TRBV9 and TRBJ1-4; D possibly corresponds to TRBD1 (6 bases). The V gene lost 4 bases and the J gene lost 7 bases, with 14 bases spanning the gap. Per the germline V gene, CDR1 is SGDLS and CDR2 is YYNGEE. CDR3 length: 14 residues. CDR3 amino acids: CASSSAGAAEKLFF. The CDR3 DNA reads TGTGCCAGCAGCTCGGCAGGGGCGGCTGAAAAACTGTTTTTT.

The chain carries TRBV21-1 and TRBJ2-2; the DNA was not compared with TRBD1, the D call given in the table. TRBV21-1 is reported as a pseudogene. The CDR3 runs 14 residues. CDR3 bases: TGTGCCAGCAGTTTGGACAGTCAAACCGGGGAGCTGTTTTTT. It yields the protein CASSLDSQTGELFF.

In this sample, this clone turned up a few times. V usage is TRBV14 and J usage is TRBJ2-7, with TRBD1 as a possible D gene (6 bases). CDR1 SGHDN and CDR2 FVKESK come from the germline V gene. The CDR3 contains 15 residues. Trimming removed 4 bases from V and 6 bases from J, with 19 bases in between. In DNA form, the CDR3 reads TGTGCCAGCAGCCGGGATGACAGGTCGAGGGGCGAGCAGTACTTC. Translation gives CASSRDDRSRGEQYF.

This clone was seen a handful of times. J is TRBJ2-7 and V is TRBV7-8; D perhaps matches TRBD1 (5 bases). This CDR3 has 12 amino acids. CDR1 is SGHVS and CDR2 is FQNEAQ in the germline V gene. Trimming cost V 5 bases and J 6 bases, with 11 bases left between them. The CDR3 nucleotides are TGTGCCAGCAGCCCTAGGGGTCGCGAGCAGTACTTC. This encodes CASSPRGREQYF.

This clone has a handful of counts. V gene TRBV7-2 combines with J gene TRBJ2-1; TRBD2 is a possible D gene (6 bases). This CDR3 has 14 residues. Germline V lookup: CDR1 SGHTA, CDR2 FQGNSA. V was cut by 1 base and J by 9 bases, with 13 bases left in between. Here the CDR3 DNA reads TGTGCCAGCAGCTTAGGGGGGGTCAACAGTGAGCAGTTCTTC. This translates into CASSLGGVNSEQFF.

The chain uses TRBV12-5 and TRBJ1-5; 7 nucleotides agree with TRBD1. V lost 4 bases, J lost 1 base, and 10 bases stayed unmatched. Germline V gene lookup returns CDR1 LGHNT and CDR2 FRNRAP. CDR3 length: 17 residues. The CDR3 nucleotides are TGTGCTAGTGGTTCAGGGACCATACAGGGGAGCAATCAGCCCCAGCATTTT. This translates into CASGSGTIQGSNQPQHF.

This clone came up a few times. The chain employs TRBV15 and TRBJ1-3; 8 nucleotides agree with TRBD1. Germline trimming cut 3 bases from V and 4 bases from J; bases unmatched to any gene: 5. Germline V CDR1 and CDR2: LNHNV, YYDKDF (reference sequence). The CDR3 is made up of 15 amino acids. CDR3: CATSRRQGRGNTIYF. The CDR3 DNA is TGTGCCACCAGCAGGCGACAGGGGAGGGGAAACACCATATATTTT.

The chain links TRBV29-1 to TRBJ1-1; 7 bases align to TRBD1. Trimming cost V 7 bases and J 0 bases; bases outside gene matches: 14. The CDR3 is 16 residues long. Germline loops: CDR1 SQVTM, CDR2 ANQGSEA. The chain's CDR3 is CSGSQTGAPMNTEAFF. The DNA for the CDR3 is TGCAGCGGGAGTCAAACAGGGGCCCCAATGAACACTGAAGCTTTCTTT.

The J gene is TRBJ1-6, the V gene TRBV18; 8 bases agree with TRBD1. V lost 3 bases and J lost 11; bases outside the gene matches: 9. The germline gives CDR1 KGHSH, CDR2 LQKENI. This CDR3 comprises 15 residues. The CDR3 loop reads CASSPYGQGQTPLHF. The CDR3 DNA follows: TGTGCCAGCTCACCCTACGGACAGGGACAAACACCCCTCCACTTT.

The genes are TRBV5-1 and TRBJ1-1; no clear D gene. V lost 0 bases and J 5 bases, leaving 14 bases between the germline ends. The germline V gene encodes CDR1 SGHRS and CDR2 YFSETQ. CDR3 length equals 15 residues. CDR3 region: CASSLGPQPGTEAFF. Written as DNA, the CDR3 is TGCGCCAGCAGCTTGGGACCTCAGCCCGGGACTGAAGCTTTCTTT.

The gene calls are TRBV9 and TRBJ2-1; maybe TRBD2 (5 bases). V was cut by 3 bases and J by 6 bases, with 13 bases left in between. CDR1 and CDR2 (germline): SGDLS, YYNGEE. CDR3 length: 14 residues. The CDR3: CASSAGRGSNEQFF. CDR3 DNA sequence: TGTGCCAGCAGCGCCGGACGGGGATCCAATGAGCAGTTCTTC.